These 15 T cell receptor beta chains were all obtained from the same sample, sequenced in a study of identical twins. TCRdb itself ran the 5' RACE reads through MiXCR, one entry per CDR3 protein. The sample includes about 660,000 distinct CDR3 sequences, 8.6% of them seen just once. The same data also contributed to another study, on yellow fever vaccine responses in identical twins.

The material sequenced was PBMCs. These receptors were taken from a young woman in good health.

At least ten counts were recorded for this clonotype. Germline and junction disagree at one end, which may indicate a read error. The CDR3 region is CASSQLNSNTGELFF. CDR3 sequence (DNA): TGCGCCAGCAGCCAACTAAACTCGAATACCGGGGAGCTGTTTTTT. The chain combines TRBV4-3 with TRBJ2-2, with D hard to call. The CDR3 covers 15 residues. Looked up from germline, CDR1 is LGHNA and CDR2 is YSLEER.

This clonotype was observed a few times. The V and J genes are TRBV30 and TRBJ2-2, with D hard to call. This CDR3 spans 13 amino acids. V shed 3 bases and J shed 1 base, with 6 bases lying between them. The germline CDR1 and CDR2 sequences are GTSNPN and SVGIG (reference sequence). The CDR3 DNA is TGTGCCTGGAGCGACGGGAACACCGGGGAGCTGTTTTTT. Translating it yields CAWSDGNTGELFF. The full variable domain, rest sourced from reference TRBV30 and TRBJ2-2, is SQTIHQWPATLVQPVGSPLSLECTVEGTSNPNLYWYRQAAGRGLQLLFYSVGIGQISSEVPQNLSASRPQDRQFILSSKKLLLSDSGFYLCAWSDGNTGELFFGEGSRLTVL.

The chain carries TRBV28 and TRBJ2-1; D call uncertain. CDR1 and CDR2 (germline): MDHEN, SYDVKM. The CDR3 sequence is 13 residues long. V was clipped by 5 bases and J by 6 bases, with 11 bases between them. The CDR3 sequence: CASSMVVSNEQFF. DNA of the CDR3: TGTGCCAGCAGTATGGTTGTCTCCAATGAGCAGTTCTTC.

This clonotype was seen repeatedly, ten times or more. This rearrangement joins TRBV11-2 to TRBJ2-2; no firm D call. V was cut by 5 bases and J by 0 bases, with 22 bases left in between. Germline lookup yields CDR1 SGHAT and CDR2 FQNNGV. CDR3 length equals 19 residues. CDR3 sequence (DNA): TGTGCCAGCAGCCCGAAAGGACCTAGAAGCTACGCGAACACCGGGGAGCTGTTTTTT. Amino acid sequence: CASSPKGPRSYANTGELFF.

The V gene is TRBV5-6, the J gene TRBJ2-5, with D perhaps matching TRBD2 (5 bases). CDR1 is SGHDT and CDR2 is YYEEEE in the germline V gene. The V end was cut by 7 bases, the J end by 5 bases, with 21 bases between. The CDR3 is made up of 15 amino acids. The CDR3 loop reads CASSPSHGNVETQYF. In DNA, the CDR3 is TGTGCCAGCTCTCCGTCCCACGGGAATGTGGAGACCCAGTACTTC. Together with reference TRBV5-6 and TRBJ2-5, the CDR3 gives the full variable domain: DAGVTQSPTHLIKTRGQQVTLRCSPKSGHDTVSWYQQALGQGPQFIFQYYEEEERQRGNFPDRFSGHQFPNYSSELNVNALLLGDSALYLCASSPSHGNVETQYFGPGTRLLVL.

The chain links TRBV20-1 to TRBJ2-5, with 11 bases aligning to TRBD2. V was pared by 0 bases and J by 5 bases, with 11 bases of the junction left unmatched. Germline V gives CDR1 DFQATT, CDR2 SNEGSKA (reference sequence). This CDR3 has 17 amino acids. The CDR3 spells CSARDRGPSGGQETQYF. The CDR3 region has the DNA TGCAGTGCTAGAGATCGGGGGCCTAGCGGGGGGCAGGAGACCCAGTACTTC.

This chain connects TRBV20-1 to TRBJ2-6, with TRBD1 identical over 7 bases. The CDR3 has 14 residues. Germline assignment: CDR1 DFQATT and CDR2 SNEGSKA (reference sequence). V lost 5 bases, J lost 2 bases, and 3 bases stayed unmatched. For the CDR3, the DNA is TGCAGTGCTGGTGACAGGGCTGGGGCCAACGTCCTGACTTTC. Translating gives CSAGDRAGANVLTF.

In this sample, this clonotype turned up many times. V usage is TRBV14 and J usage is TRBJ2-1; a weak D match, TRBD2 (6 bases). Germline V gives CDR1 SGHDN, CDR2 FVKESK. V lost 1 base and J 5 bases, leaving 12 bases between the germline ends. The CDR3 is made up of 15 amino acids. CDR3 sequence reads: CASSQGRDFDNEQFF. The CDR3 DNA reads TGTGCCAGCAGCCAAGGCCGGGACTTCGACAATGAGCAGTTCTTC.

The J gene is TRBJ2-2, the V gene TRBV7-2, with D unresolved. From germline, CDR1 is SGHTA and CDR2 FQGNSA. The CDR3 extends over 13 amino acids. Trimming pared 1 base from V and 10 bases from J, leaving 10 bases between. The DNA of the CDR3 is TGTGCCAGCAGCTTAGGAGATTCCGCGGAGCTGTTTTTT. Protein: CASSLGDSAELFF.

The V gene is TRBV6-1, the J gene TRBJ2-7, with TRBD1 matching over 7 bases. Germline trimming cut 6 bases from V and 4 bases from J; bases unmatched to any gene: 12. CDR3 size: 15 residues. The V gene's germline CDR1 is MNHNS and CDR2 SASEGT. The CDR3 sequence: CASSPPFRGLYEQYF. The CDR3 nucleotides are TGTGCCAGCAGCCCTCCTTTTAGGGGGCTTTACGAGCAGTACTTC.

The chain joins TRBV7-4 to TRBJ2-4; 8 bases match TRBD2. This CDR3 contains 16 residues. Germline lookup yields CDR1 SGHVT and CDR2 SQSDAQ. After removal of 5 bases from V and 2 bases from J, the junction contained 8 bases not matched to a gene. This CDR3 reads CASSRAQREPKNIQYF. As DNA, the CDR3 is TGTGCCAGCAGCCGGGCCCAGCGGGAGCCCAAAAACATTCAGTACTTC.

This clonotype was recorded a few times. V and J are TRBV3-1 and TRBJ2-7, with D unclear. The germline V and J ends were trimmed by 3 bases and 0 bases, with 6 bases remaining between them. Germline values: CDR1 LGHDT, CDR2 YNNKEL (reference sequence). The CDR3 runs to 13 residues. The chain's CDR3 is CASSQRYSYEQYF. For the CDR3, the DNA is TGTGCCAGCAGCCAGAGATACTCCTACGAGCAGTACTTC.

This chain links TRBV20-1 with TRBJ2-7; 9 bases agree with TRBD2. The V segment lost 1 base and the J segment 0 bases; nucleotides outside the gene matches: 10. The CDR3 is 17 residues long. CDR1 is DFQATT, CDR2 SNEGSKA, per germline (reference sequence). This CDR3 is CSARVPRASGVSYEQYF. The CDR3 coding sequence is TGCAGTGCTAGAGTTCCCCGGGCTAGCGGGGTCTCCTACGAGCAGTACTTC.

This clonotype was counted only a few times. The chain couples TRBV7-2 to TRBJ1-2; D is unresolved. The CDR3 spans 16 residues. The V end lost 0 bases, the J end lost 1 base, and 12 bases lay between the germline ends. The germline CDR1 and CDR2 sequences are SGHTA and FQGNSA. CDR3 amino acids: CASSLAQRVFNYGYTF. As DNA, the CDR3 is TGTGCCAGCAGCTTAGCGCAGAGGGTCTTTAACTATGGCTACACCTTC.

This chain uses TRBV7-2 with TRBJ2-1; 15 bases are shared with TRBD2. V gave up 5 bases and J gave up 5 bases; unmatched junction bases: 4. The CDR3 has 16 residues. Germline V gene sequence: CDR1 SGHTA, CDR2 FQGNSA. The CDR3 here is CASSEGLAGGNNEQFF. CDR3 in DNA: TGTGCCAGCAGCGAGGGACTAGCGGGAGGAAACAATGAGCAGTTCTTC.